The 23 T cell receptor beta chains given below trace back to one sample, sequenced in a study of blood T cell repertoires in COVID-19. Profiling relied on immunoSEQ multiplex PCR, and the TCRdb table lists in-frame clones only, not all of them. The sample includes over 95,000 clones, more than 75% of them seen just once. Sequencing was performed on peripheral blood. The receptors shown here come from a woman aged 35 to 49 with acute or convalescent COVID-19.

J is TRBJ2-1 and V is TRBV10-1; D ambiguous. Deletions cut 10 bases from V and 4 bases from J, with 11 bases between. The CDR3 consists of 12 residues. From germline, CDR1 is WNHNN and CDR2 SYGVQD (reference sequence). The chain's CDR3 is CATYDSYNEQFF. The CDR3 nucleotides are TGCGCCACCTATGATTCTTACAATGAGCAGTTCTTC.

The CDR3 sequence is CAWSGQGYSPLHF. CDR3 DNA sequence: TGTGCCTGGAGTGGGCAGGGATATTCACCCCTCCACTTT. The V gene is TRBV30, the J gene TRBJ1-6; TRBD1 is a possible D gene (5 bases). Germline V lookup: CDR1 GTSNPN, CDR2 SVGIG (reference sequence). The CDR3 is made up of 13 amino acids. Deletions cut 1 base from V and 8 bases from J, with 9 bases between.

The genes are TRBV6-4 and TRBJ1-5, with D perhaps TRBD1 (5 bases). CDR3 size: 15 residues. The germline CDR1 and CDR2 sequences are MRHNA and SNTAGT. Trimming took off 0 bases at V and 6 bases at J, with 12 bases between the two ends. The CDR3 DNA reads as TGTGCCAGCAGTGACTCGACTGGGGCCCGTCAGCCCCAGCATTTT. This encodes CASSDSTGARQPQHF.

The table lists this clone with a count of one. The chain carries TRBV14 and TRBJ2-3; perhaps TRBD2 as D (5 bases). The CDR3 covers 14 residues. Germline V gene data show CDR1 as SGHDN and CDR2 as FVKESK. The ends were cut back, 5 bases at V and 1 base at J, with 10 bases in the middle. CDR3 sequence (DNA): TGTGCCAGCAGCGCTTTCGGGGGCACAGATACGCAGTATTTT. Its protein is CASSAFGGTDTQYF. Supplemented by reference TRBV14 and TRBJ2-3, the full variable domain reads EAGVTQFPSHSVIEKGQTVTLRCDPISGHDNLYWYRRVMGKEIKFLLHFVKESKQDESGMPNNRFLAERTGGTYSTLKVQPAELEDSGVYFCASSAFGGTDTQYFGPGTRLTVL.

Regarding this clone: The sample contains more than one DNA sequence encoding this CDR3. The chain has TRBV2 and TRBJ1-2; 7 nucleotides line up with TRBD1. CDR1 and CDR2 from the germline V gene are SNHLY and FYNNEI. CDR3 length: 13 amino acids. The J segment lost 1 base and the V segment lost 6 bases, leaving 2 bases of the junction unmatched. CDR3 nucleotide sequence: TGTGCCAGCAGGGGGGACAGTAACTATGGCTACACCTTC. Translation: CASRGDSNYGYTF.

The V and J genes are TRBV18 and TRBJ1-6, with 7 bases matching TRBD1. CDR1 is KGHSH, CDR2 LQKENI, per germline. The CDR3 loop spans 15 amino acids. V lost 5 bases to trimming and J lost 4 bases; unmatched junction nucleotides: 5. DNA for the CDR3: TGTGCCAGCTCAGAGACAGGGAGTTATAATTCACCCCTCCACTTT. Its translation is CASSETGSYNSPLHF.

The genes are TRBV7-2 and TRBJ1-2; TRBD1 matches 11 bases. V trimming: 4 bases; J trimming: 8 bases; junction bases outside the gene matches: 6. Germline V gene lookup returns CDR1 SGHTA and CDR2 FQGNSA. The CDR3 runs to 14 residues. CDR3 sequence: CASSSRTGGGGYTF. CDR3 sequence (DNA): TGTGCCAGCAGCTCACGGACAGGGGGCGGCGGCTACACCTTC.

In this sample, this clone turned up a few times. The DNA for the CDR3 is TGTGCCAGCAGACCTTTGGGAGCCTCTACGAGTCAGTACTTC. This sequence encodes CASRPLGASTSQYF. V gene TRBV2 combines with J gene TRBJ2-7, with D possibly being TRBD2 (5 bases). There are 14 residues in the CDR3. V was cut by 6 bases and J by 10 bases, with 22 bases left in between. CDR1 SNHLY and CDR2 FYNNEI come from the germline V gene. Full variable domain (remainder filled in from reference TRBV2 and TRBJ2-7): EPEVTQTPSHQVTQMGQEVILRCVPISNHLYFYWYRQILGQKVEFLVSFYNNEISEKSEIFDDQFSVERPDGSNFTLKIRSTKLEDSAMYFCASRPLGASTSQYFGPGTRLTVT.

This chain connects TRBV5-1 to TRBJ2-1; D not resolved. Germline V gives CDR1 SGHRS, CDR2 YFSETQ. Deletions cut 3 bases from V and 0 bases from J, with 13 bases between. This CDR3 contains 16 residues. CDR3 residues: CASSSGLVSSYNEQFF. CDR3 DNA: TGCGCCAGCAGCTCGGGTTTGGTTAGCTCCTACAATGAGCAGTTCTTC.

The V gene is TRBV3-1 (or the pseudogene TRBV3-2), the J gene TRBJ2-3, with TRBD2 matching 11 bases. The CDR3 is 19 amino acids. Trimming at V came to 2 bases and at J to 4 bases, leaving 14 bases not matched to a gene. Germline-derived CDR1 and CDR2 are LGHDT and YNNKEL (reference sequence). CDR3 sequence reads: CASSQPPTGVSGGADTQYF. The DNA of the CDR3 is TGTGCCAGCAGCCAACCACCAACGGGCGTTAGCGGGGGGGCAGATACGCAGTATTTT.

The chain couples TRBV5-4 to TRBJ1-2; no clear D gene. The germline CDR1 and CDR2 sequences are SGHNT and YYREEE (reference sequence). The CDR3 runs 13 residues. V lost 0 bases and J lost 0, with 3 bases in between. The CDR3 loop reads CASSLVANYGYTF. The CDR3, as DNA: TGTGCCAGCAGCTTGGTCGCTAACTATGGCTACACCTTC.

The chain has TRBV6-1 and TRBJ1-2; the D gene is possibly TRBD1 (5 bases). The CDR3 has 13 amino acids. Per the germline V gene, CDR1 is MNHNS and CDR2 is SASEGT. Trimming took off 3 bases at V and 4 bases at J, with 9 bases between the two ends. CDR3 sequence reads: CASSDAGPYGYTF. In nucleotides, the CDR3 is TGTGCCAGCAGTGACGCAGGGCCCTATGGCTACACCTTC.

J is TRBJ2-1 and V is TRBV10-3; no firm D call. V was cut by 8 bases and J by 3 bases, with 5 bases left in between. The germline CDR1 and CDR2 sequences are ENHRY and SYGVKD. This CDR3 is 11 amino acids long. CDR3 coding DNA: TGTGCCATCCAGGACTACAATGAGCAGTTCTTC. This codes for CAIQDYNEQFF.

This sequence joins TRBV5-1 and TRBJ2-5; weak D call: TRBD1 (5 bases). This CDR3 is built from 13 residues. Germline V lookup: CDR1 SGHRS, CDR2 YFSETQ. V lost 1 base and J 5 bases, leaving 9 bases between the germline ends. The CDR3 region has the DNA TGCGCCAGCAGCTTGCAGGGTACGGAGACCCAGTACTTC. Protein: CASSLQGTETQYF.

The CDR3 protein is CASSPGGGTGNTIYF. The CDR3, as DNA: TGTGCCAGCAGCCCCGGCGGGGGAACTGGAAACACCATATATTTT. This chain uses TRBV7-9 with TRBJ1-3; possible D gene TRBD1, 5 bases. V gave up 5 bases and J gave up 2 bases, with 13 bases separating them. Germline CDR1 SEHNR, CDR2 FQNEAQ (reference sequence). There are 15 residues in the CDR3.

This clone showed up just a few times. The chain carries TRBV30 and TRBJ1-4; a possible D gene is TRBD1 (6 bases). Germline assignment: CDR1 GTSNPN and CDR2 SVGIG (reference sequence). CDR3 length: 13 amino acids. V was shortened by 1 base and J by 5 bases, with 8 bases between the two germline ends. For the CDR3, the DNA is TGTGCCTGGAGTGGGGGGCAAAATGAAAAACTGTTTTTT. Amino acid sequence: CAWSGGQNEKLFF.

The chain has TRBV29-1 and TRBJ2-5; 9 positions agree with TRBD1. V shed 2 bases and J 5 bases; nucleotides not matched to a gene: 3. CDR3 size: 13 residues. CDR1 is SQVTM and CDR2 is ANQGSEA in the germline V gene. The CDR3 DNA reads as TGCAGCGTTGAATCCGGGACAGGGGAGACCCAGTACTTC. It is translated as CSVESGTGETQYF.

V and J are TRBV19 and TRBJ2-3, with unresolved D. V lost 5 bases, J lost 0 bases, and 15 bases lay in between. Germline V CDR1 and CDR2: LNHDA, SQIVND (reference sequence). This CDR3 region has 16 residues. CDR3 DNA: TGTGCCAGTAGTCCCCGTGGCCAGATAAGCACAGATACGCAGTATTTT. Its translation: CASSPRGQISTDTQYF.

V usage is TRBV3-1 (or the pseudogene TRBV3-2) and J usage is TRBJ1-4; weak D call: TRBD1 (5 bases). Germline V gene data show CDR1 as LGHDT and CDR2 as YNNKEL (reference sequence). The CDR3 has 12 amino acids. V lost 5 bases and J 15 bases, leaving 16 bases between the germline ends. CDR3 in DNA: TGTGCCAGCAGCGACCGGGACTCGAGGGTGTTTTTT. Amino acids: CASSDRDSRVFF.

The J gene is TRBJ2-7, the V gene TRBV7-8, with a tentative D call TRBD1 (6 bases). V was clipped by 1 base and J by 5 bases, with 15 bases between them. The germline V gene has CDR1 SGHVS and CDR2 FQNEAQ. There are 15 residues in the CDR3. The CDR3 coding sequence is TGTGCCAGCAGCTTAGGGGGGACAAAGCGGCACGAGCAGTACTTC. Its protein is CASSLGGTKRHEQYF.

This chain uses TRBV10-1 with TRBJ1-1; the match to TRBD1 covers 8 bases. Germline V gene data show CDR1 as WNHNN and CDR2 as SYGVQD (reference sequence). V shed 3 bases, J shed 1 base, and the junction held 4 bases outside the gene matches. CDR3 length: 15 residues. DNA for the CDR3: TGCGCCAGCAGTGAAGGAGGACAGGGGAACACTGAAGCTTTCTTT. It specifies CASSEGGQGNTEAFF.

The chain couples TRBV5-1 to TRBJ2-1; unclear D gene. CDR3 length equals 15 residues. Looked up from germline, CDR1 is SGHRS and CDR2 is YFSETQ. V dropped 0 bases and J dropped 8 bases, with 15 bases sitting between them. CDR3 sequence: CASSLAGRLHDEQFF. CDR3 nucleotide sequence: TGCGCCAGCAGCTTGGCCGGCAGGTTGCATGATGAGCAGTTCTTC.

This chain joins TRBV4-1 and TRBJ2-7; TRBD1 matches 8 bases. Germline assignment: CDR1 MGHRA and CDR2 YSYEKL. The CDR3 is 15 amino acids. V shed 1 base, J shed 6 bases, and the junction held 8 bases outside the gene matches. The DNA of the CDR3 is TGCGCCAGCAGCCAAGTAGGACAGGGCTCTCTCGAGCAGTACTTC. Translated, it gives CASSQVGQGSLEQYF.